The entry below describes one TCR beta chain. Its recognized antigen is unknown. No clone much larger than this one lies a single base away; base qualities are absent. The data belong to a study of technical replicates of blood from a few donors (dated by TCRdb to 2015 to 2018). The method behind the library was the immunoSEQ multiplex PCR assay. Imported from immuneACCESS, the table was reduced by TCRdb to in-frame sequences with V and J called. These copies leave out some clones; in studies compared against another copy, an unresolved V gene accounts for under half, and the cause of the remainder is not known. In all, the sample holds about 80,000 clones, and about 91% of those were seen once. The ten largest clones capture approximately 0.42% of the sample. In the germline V gene, CDR1 corresponds to MNHEY and CDR2 to SVGAGI. The CDR3, from cysteine to phenylalanine, totals 13 residues. Left in the record is the CDR3 DNA by itself, 39 bases read in frame from the first base. Unmatched junction bases come to 5, with V trimmed by 8 bases and J by 4 bases.

The sequence joins TRBV6-5 to TRBJ2-1; 7 junctional bases match TRBD2. This TCR was recovered from a human donor in good health. The source material was T cells isolated from PBMCs. The DNA sequence reads TGTGCCAGCTCGAGCGGGACTTACAATGAGCAGTTCTTC. This is translated as CASSSGTYNEQFF.